These 25 T cell receptor beta chains share one sample of origin, sequenced in a study of blood T cell repertoires in COVID-19. TCRdb's copy holds only in-frame clones and misses some; the assay was immunoSEQ multiplex PCR. The sample has 250,000 to 350,000 clones, around 84% seen once. The source material was peripheral blood. Receptors were obtained from a human donor with COVID-19, enrolled during active disease. The donor label of this sample is uncertain.

The rearrangement uses TRBV27 and TRBJ2-7; TRBD2 is a possible D gene (5 bases). CDR1 MNHEY and CDR2 SMNVEV come from the germline V gene (reference sequence). The CDR3 runs to 14 residues. The CDR3 DNA sequence: TGTGCGACCAAAAACGGGCGGGCGGTTCTCGAGCAGTACTTC. Protein: CATKNGRAVLEQYF.

The V gene is TRBV5-1, the J gene TRBJ2-3; TRBD1 matches 7 bases. There are 14 residues in the CDR3. Trimming removed 0 bases from V and 5 bases from J; junction bases left unmatched: 3. CDR1 is SGHRS and CDR2 is YFSETQ in the germline V gene. CDR3 residues: CASSLDPGGDTQYF. CDR3 DNA: TGCGCCAGCAGCTTGGATCCAGGGGGAGATACGCAGTATTTT.

The gene calls are TRBV7-9 and TRBJ2-7, with D hard to call. Trimming shortened V by 2 bases and J by 1 base, and 9 bases separated the two germline ends. There are 14 residues in the CDR3. CDR1 and CDR2 (germline): SEHNR, FQNEAQ (reference sequence). The CDR3 loop is CASSLYQDSYEQYF. In DNA form, the CDR3 reads TGTGCCAGCAGCTTATATCAGGATTCCTACGAGCAGTACTTC.

The chain employs TRBV2 and TRBJ1-4, with 10 nucleotides matching TRBD1. This CDR3 is built from 14 residues. Losses at the gene ends were 3 bases for V and 7 bases for J; bases not matched to a gene: 2. CDR1 is SNHLY, CDR2 FYNNEI, per germline. CDR3: CASSETGGGEKLFF. CDR3 DNA sequence: TGTGCCAGCAGTGAGACAGGGGGCGGTGAAAAACTGTTTTTT.

This chain connects TRBV5-1 to TRBJ2-2; a possible D gene is TRBD1 (7 bases). The CDR3 runs to 17 residues. The germline V and J ends were trimmed by 6 bases and 5 bases, with 23 bases remaining between them. The V gene's germline CDR1 is SGHRS and CDR2 YFSETQ. CDR3 coding DNA: TGCGCCAGCAACGATCCGGCAGGAGGGGGCACTACCGGGGAGCTGTTTTTT. This gives the protein CASNDPAGGGTTGELFF.

The chain couples TRBV11-3 to TRBJ2-1; TRBD2 might be the D (6 bases). Germline lookup yields CDR1 SGHNT and CDR2 YENEEA. Trimming shortened V by 5 bases and J by 9 bases, and 20 bases separated the two germline ends. The length of the CDR3 is 15 residues. The CDR3 bases are TGTGCCAGCAGCCTAGGGACTGCGCCTGGCGGTGAGCAGTTCTTC. This translates into CASSLGTAPGGEQFF.

This clone was picked up one time. The gene calls are TRBV6-4 and TRBJ2-6; 7 bases fit TRBD1. Germline V gene data show CDR1 as MRHNA and CDR2 as SNTAGT. The V segment lost 3 bases and the J segment 2 bases; nucleotides outside the gene matches: 1. The CDR3 is made up of 15 amino acids. As DNA, the CDR3 is TGTGCCAGCAGTGAACAGGGGACTGGGGCCAACGTCCTGACTTTC. Its translation is CASSEQGTGANVLTF.

The chain has TRBV7-3 and TRBJ2-1, with TRBD2 identical over 16 bases. Germline-derived CDR1 and CDR2 are SGHTA and FQGTGA. The CDR3 consists of 21 residues. After removal of 0 bases from V and 6 bases from J, the junction contained 14 bases not matched to a gene. The chain's CDR3 is CASSLTFRGLAGGVVGNEQFF. The CDR3 region has the DNA TGTGCCAGCAGCTTAACGTTTAGGGGACTAGCGGGAGGGGTGGTTGGCAATGAGCAGTTCTTC.

This chain connects TRBV4-3 to TRBJ2-1, with a possible D match to TRBD2 (6 bases). CDR3 length: 15 amino acids. Germline loops: CDR1 LGHNA, CDR2 YSLEER. V was shortened by 1 base and J by 8 bases, with 15 bases between the two germline ends. As DNA, the CDR3 is TGCGCCAGCAGCCAAGGGCGGAGGGGATACGATGAGCAGTTCTTC. As protein: CASSQGRRGYDEQFF.

V usage is TRBV4-1 and J usage is TRBJ2-3, with D uncertain. V lost 0 bases and J 5 bases, leaving 6 bases between the germline ends. The V gene's germline CDR1 is MGHRA and CDR2 YSYEKL. The CDR3 has 13 residues. The CDR3 DNA is TGCGCCAGCAGCCAAGAGCGCGGAGATACGCAGTATTTT. Translation: CASSQERGDTQYF.

The chain couples TRBV28 to TRBJ2-7, with D maybe TRBD1 (5 bases). V was cut by 5 bases and J by 7 bases, with 15 bases left in between. Per germline, CDR1 MDHEN and CDR2 SYDVKM. This CDR3 has 13 residues. The CDR3 DNA reads as TGTGCCAGCAGTACAGGACCCAGGTGGGAGCAGTACTTC. This translates into CASSTGPRWEQYF. Supplemented by reference TRBV28 and TRBJ2-7, the full variable domain reads DVKVTQSSRYLVKRTGEKVFLECVQDMDHENMFWYRQDPGLGLRLIYFSYDVKMKEKGDIPEGYSVSREKKERFSLILESASTNQTSMYLCASSTGPRWEQYFGPGTRLTVT.

The CDR3 sequence is CAERAGPNTDTQYF. CDR3 in DNA: TGTGCGGAGCGGGCGGGGCCGAACACAGATACGCAGTATTTT. The chain is built from TRBV2 and TRBJ2-3, with a possible D match to TRBD2 (6 bases). The CDR3 runs 14 residues. CDR1 SNHLY and CDR2 FYNNEI come from the germline V gene.

The chain carries TRBV7-2 and TRBJ2-1; TRBD1 might be the D (6 bases). Trimming stripped 2 bases from V and 6 bases from J, with 11 bases between. Germline CDR1 SGHTA, CDR2 FQGNSA. The CDR3 covers 14 residues. The CDR3 DNA follows: TGTGCCAGCAGCTTACGCCGGACAGCCAATGAGCAGTTCTTC. This translates into CASSLRRTANEQFF.

The chain carries TRBV7-3 and TRBJ2-3; TRBD2 matches 9 bases. The germline CDR1 and CDR2 sequences are SGHTA and FQGTGA. There are 16 residues in the CDR3. The trim removed 5 bases at V and 3 bases at J, leaving 9 bases unmatched. The CDR3 region has the DNA TGTGCCAGCAGCCCACCGATAGCGGGAGTAACAGATACGCAGTATTTT. Translating it yields CASSPPIAGVTDTQYF.

In this sample, this clone turned up a few times. This chain connects TRBV9 to TRBJ1-4, with 7 bases matching TRBD1. The CDR3 sequence is 15 residues long. CDR1 is SGDLS and CDR2 is YYNGEE in the germline V gene. The J segment lost 4 bases and the V segment lost 3 bases, leaving 6 bases of the junction unmatched. CDR3 sequence: CASSERQGVNEKLFF. CDR3 coding DNA: TGTGCCAGCAGCGAGCGACAGGGTGTTAATGAAAAACTGTTTTTT.

The V call is TRBV4-2, the J call TRBJ1-1; TRBD1 matches at 7 bases. The CDR3 loop spans 15 amino acids. CDR1 is LGHNA and CDR2 is YNFKEQ in the germline V gene. Trimming removed 4 bases from V and 4 bases from J; junction bases left unmatched: 9. This CDR3 reads CASSRTIRDSTEAFF. The CDR3 DNA is TGTGCCAGCAGCCGCACCATCAGGGACAGCACTGAAGCTTTCTTT.

This chain connects TRBV2 to TRBJ1-1; D not resolved. The germline V gene encodes CDR1 SNHLY and CDR2 FYNNEI. With 5 bases removed from V and 6 bases from J, the gap between germline ends came to 7 bases. The CDR3 has 11 amino acids. The CDR3 reads CASSRGSEAFF. CDR3 nucleotides: TGTGCCAGCAGTCGGGGTTCTGAAGCTTTCTTT.

The chain recombines TRBV29-1 with TRBJ1-2, with D perhaps matching TRBD1 (5 bases). The CDR3 extends over 13 amino acids. V dropped 2 bases and J dropped 6 bases, with 13 bases sitting between them. CDR1 is SQVTM and CDR2 is ANQGSEA in the germline V gene. This chain's CDR3 is CSVESIQGNGYTF. The DNA of the CDR3 is TGCAGCGTTGAATCTATCCAGGGCAATGGCTACACCTTC. Full variable domain (rest looked up from reference TRBV29-1 and TRBJ1-2): SAVISQKPSRDICQRGTSLTIQCQVDSQVTMMFWYRQQPGQSLTLIATANQGSEATYESGFVIDKFPISRPNLTFSTLTVSNMSPEDSSIYLCSVESIQGNGYTFGSGTRLTVV.

The chain joins TRBV7-8 to TRBJ2-6; D is undetermined. Deletions cut 3 bases from V and 2 bases from J, with 5 bases between. This CDR3 has 14 residues. Germline V gene data show CDR1 as SGHVS and CDR2 as FQNEAQ. The DNA of the CDR3 is TGTGCCAGCAGCTTCCCGGCTGGGGCCAACGTCCTGACTTTC. Its protein product is CASSFPAGANVLTF.

The chain employs TRBV6-6 and TRBJ1-3; D remains ambiguous. V shed 2 bases and J shed 9 bases, with 14 bases lying between them. The germline CDR1 and CDR2 sequences are MNHNY and SVGAGI (reference sequence). CDR3 size: 14 residues. The CDR3 is CASSYDPWRSTIYF. The CDR3 DNA follows: TGTGCCAGCAGTTACGATCCCTGGAGGAGCACCATATATTTT.

The genes are TRBV4-3 and TRBJ1-2; D is possibly TRBD1 (5 bases). The CDR3 loop spans 17 amino acids. V was trimmed by 0 bases and J by 0 bases, leaving 14 bases between them. The germline V gene encodes CDR1 LGHNA and CDR2 YSLEER. The CDR3 DNA is TGCGCCAGCAGCCAAGACCCGGGGGGGGTGGCTAACTATGGCTACACCTTC. The encoded protein is CASSQDPGGVANYGYTF.

The gene calls are TRBV27 and TRBJ1-6; 8 bases are a match to TRBD1. The CDR3 has 20 residues. CDR1 is MNHEY, CDR2 SMNVEV, per germline (reference sequence). J gave up 0 bases and V 8 bases, and 18 bases lay outside the gene matches. The CDR3 reads CASRRGRRTGNNSYNSPLHF. The CDR3 coding sequence is TGTGCCAGCCGTCGAGGACGTCGGACAGGGAACAACTCCTATAATTCACCCCTCCACTTT.

This clone was detected once. V usage is TRBV6-5 and J usage is TRBJ1-1, with D perhaps TRBD1 (5 bases). The CDR3 is 14 residues long. The V and J ends lost 0 bases and 1 base respectively, with 6 bases between them. Germline V lookup: CDR1 MNHEY, CDR2 SVGAGI. The CDR3 DNA sequence: TGTGCCAGCAGTTACTCGACAGCGAACACTGAAGCTTTCTTT. Its protein product is CASSYSTANTEAFF.

In its sample, this clone was seen a few times. V usage is TRBV7-2 and J usage is TRBJ2-1, with TRBD1 matching 10 bases. J lost 3 bases, V lost 0 bases, and 2 bases had no gene match. The length of the CDR3 is 16 residues. The germline V gene has CDR1 SGHTA and CDR2 FQGNSA. This CDR3 is CASSLARTGGYNEQFF. The CDR3 bases are TGTGCCAGCAGCTTAGCGAGGACAGGGGGCTACAATGAGCAGTTCTTC.

The rearrangement links TRBV11-3 to TRBJ2-1, with TRBD2 identical over 9 bases. CDR1 is SGHNT and CDR2 is YENEEA in the germline V gene. Trimming removed 2 bases from V and 10 bases from J; junction bases left unmatched: 6. The length of the CDR3 is 14 residues. This CDR3 reads CASSLSGRNGEQFF. CDR3 sequence (DNA): TGTGCCAGCAGCTTAAGCGGGAGGAACGGAGAGCAGTTCTTC.